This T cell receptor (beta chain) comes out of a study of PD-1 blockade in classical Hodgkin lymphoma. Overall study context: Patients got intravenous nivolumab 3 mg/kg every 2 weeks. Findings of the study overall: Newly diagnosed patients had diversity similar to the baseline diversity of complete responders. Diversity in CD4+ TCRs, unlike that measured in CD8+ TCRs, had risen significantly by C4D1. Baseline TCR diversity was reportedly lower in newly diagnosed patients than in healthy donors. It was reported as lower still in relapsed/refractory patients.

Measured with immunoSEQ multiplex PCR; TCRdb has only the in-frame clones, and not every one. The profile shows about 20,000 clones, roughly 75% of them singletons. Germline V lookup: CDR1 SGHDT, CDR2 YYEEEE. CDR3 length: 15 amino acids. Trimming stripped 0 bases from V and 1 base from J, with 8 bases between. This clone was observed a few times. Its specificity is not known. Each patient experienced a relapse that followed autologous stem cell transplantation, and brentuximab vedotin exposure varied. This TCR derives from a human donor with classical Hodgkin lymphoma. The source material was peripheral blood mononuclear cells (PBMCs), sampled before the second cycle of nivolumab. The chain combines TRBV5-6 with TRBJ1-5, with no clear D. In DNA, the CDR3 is TGTGCCAGCAGCTTGGAGACGGAAAGCAATCAGCCCCAGCATTTT. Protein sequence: CASSLETESNQPQHF.